These 10 T cell receptor beta chains were sequenced from one sample in a study of blood T cell repertoires in COVID-19. Here immunoSEQ multiplex PCR was the method, and the copy in TCRdb shows in-frame clones only, minus some. The table includes some 280,000 clones, 89% detected once. The sequenced sample was peripheral blood. The origin of the receptors is a woman aged 55-70 years with acute or convalescent COVID-19.

This chain links TRBV28 with TRBJ2-7; D is possibly TRBD2 (5 bases). The germline CDR1 and CDR2 sequences are MDHEN and SYDVKM. Trimming removed 3 bases from V and 7 bases from J, with 7 bases in between. CDR3 length: 11 amino acids. CDR3 bases: TGTGCCAGCAGTTTGGGAGATGAGCAGTACTTC. Translating gives CASSLGDEQYF.

The chain employs TRBV20-1 and TRBJ1-1; TRBD1 aligns across 7 bases. There are 11 residues in the CDR3. From germline, CDR1 is DFQATT and CDR2 SNEGSKA (reference sequence). J was trimmed by 8 bases and V by 3 bases; bases with no gene match: 3. The DNA of the CDR3 is TGCAGTGCTAGGGACAGGTTGGAAGCTTTCTTT. This encodes CSARDRLEAFF.

The chain carries TRBV7-8 and TRBJ2-6; D ambiguous. The CDR3 runs 14 residues. The V end lost 3 bases, the J end lost 1 base, and 4 bases lay between the germline ends. Germline V gives CDR1 SGHVS, CDR2 FQNEAQ. In DNA, the CDR3 is TGTGCCAGCAGCTTTTCGTCTGGGGCCAACGTCCTGACTTTC. Translation: CASSFSSGANVLTF.

The chain joins TRBV6-1 to TRBJ2-2; 9 bases map to TRBD2. Trimming took 4 bases from V and 6 from J; bases not matched to a gene: 9. The germline CDR1 and CDR2 sequences are MNHNS and SASEGT. The CDR3 sequence is 16 residues long. DNA for the CDR3: TGTGCCAGCAGTGTAGGGAGCGGGAGGAAATCCGGGGAGCTGTTTTTT. Residues: CASSVGSGRKSGELFF.

The genes are TRBV12-3 or TRBV12-4 and TRBJ2-5; tentatively, D is TRBD1 (6 bases). The V end lost 6 bases, the J end lost 8 bases, and 16 bases lay between the germline ends. The CDR3 covers 13 residues. Here the CDR3 reads CASSPLAGDTQYF. CDR3 in DNA: TGTGCCAGCAGCCCCCTAGCAGGGGATACCCAGTACTTC.

The V gene is TRBV19, the J gene TRBJ1-4; 7 bases line up with TRBD1. J gave up 6 bases and V 5 bases, and 9 bases lay outside the gene matches. This CDR3 comprises 15 residues. CDR1 is LNHDA and CDR2 is SQIVND in the germline V gene (reference sequence). In DNA, the CDR3 is TGTGCCAGTAGTCCATCCGGAACAGGGGATGAAAAACTGTTTTTT. It specifies CASSPSGTGDEKLFF.

V usage is TRBV9 and J usage is TRBJ2-5; 7 bases are a match to TRBD1. CDR1 and CDR2 (germline): SGDLS, YYNGEE. V was clipped by 0 bases and J by 5 bases; unmatched bases: 19. The CDR3 length is 19 residues. The CDR3 bases are TGTGCCAGCAGCGTAGCGAGGGGGAACAGGGGCCTTTTCGGCGAGACCCAGTACTTC. Translation gives CASSVARGNRGLFGETQYF.

V is TRBV9 and J is TRBJ1-1; 7 bases map to TRBD1. Germline trimming cut 3 bases from V and 1 base from J; bases unmatched to any gene: 0. CDR3 length: 13 residues. CDR1 is SGDLS, CDR2 YYNGEE, per germline. CDR3 DNA: TGTGCCAGCAGCGAGGGGGCGAACACTGAAGCTTTCTTT. Its protein product is CASSEGANTEAFF.

In this sample, this clone turned up once. V is TRBV18 and J is TRBJ2-1; 13 bases map to TRBD2. Germline values: CDR1 KGHSH, CDR2 LQKENI. This CDR3 contains 20 residues. V shed 3 bases, J shed 0 bases, and the junction held 11 bases outside the gene matches. CDR3 residues: CASSPRETSGRDSSYNEQFF. The CDR3 coding sequence is TGTGCCAGCTCACCGAGAGAAACTAGCGGGAGGGACAGCTCCTACAATGAGCAGTTCTTC.

This rearrangement joins TRBV28 to TRBJ2-7; possibly TRBD1 for D (6 bases). Germline lookup yields CDR1 MDHEN and CDR2 SYDVKM. The CDR3 totals 12 residues. Trimming pared 3 bases from V and 9 bases from J, leaving 12 bases between. CDR3 loop: CASSLPGTLQYF. CDR3 coding DNA: TGTGCCAGCAGTTTGCCCGGGACACTGCAGTACTTC.